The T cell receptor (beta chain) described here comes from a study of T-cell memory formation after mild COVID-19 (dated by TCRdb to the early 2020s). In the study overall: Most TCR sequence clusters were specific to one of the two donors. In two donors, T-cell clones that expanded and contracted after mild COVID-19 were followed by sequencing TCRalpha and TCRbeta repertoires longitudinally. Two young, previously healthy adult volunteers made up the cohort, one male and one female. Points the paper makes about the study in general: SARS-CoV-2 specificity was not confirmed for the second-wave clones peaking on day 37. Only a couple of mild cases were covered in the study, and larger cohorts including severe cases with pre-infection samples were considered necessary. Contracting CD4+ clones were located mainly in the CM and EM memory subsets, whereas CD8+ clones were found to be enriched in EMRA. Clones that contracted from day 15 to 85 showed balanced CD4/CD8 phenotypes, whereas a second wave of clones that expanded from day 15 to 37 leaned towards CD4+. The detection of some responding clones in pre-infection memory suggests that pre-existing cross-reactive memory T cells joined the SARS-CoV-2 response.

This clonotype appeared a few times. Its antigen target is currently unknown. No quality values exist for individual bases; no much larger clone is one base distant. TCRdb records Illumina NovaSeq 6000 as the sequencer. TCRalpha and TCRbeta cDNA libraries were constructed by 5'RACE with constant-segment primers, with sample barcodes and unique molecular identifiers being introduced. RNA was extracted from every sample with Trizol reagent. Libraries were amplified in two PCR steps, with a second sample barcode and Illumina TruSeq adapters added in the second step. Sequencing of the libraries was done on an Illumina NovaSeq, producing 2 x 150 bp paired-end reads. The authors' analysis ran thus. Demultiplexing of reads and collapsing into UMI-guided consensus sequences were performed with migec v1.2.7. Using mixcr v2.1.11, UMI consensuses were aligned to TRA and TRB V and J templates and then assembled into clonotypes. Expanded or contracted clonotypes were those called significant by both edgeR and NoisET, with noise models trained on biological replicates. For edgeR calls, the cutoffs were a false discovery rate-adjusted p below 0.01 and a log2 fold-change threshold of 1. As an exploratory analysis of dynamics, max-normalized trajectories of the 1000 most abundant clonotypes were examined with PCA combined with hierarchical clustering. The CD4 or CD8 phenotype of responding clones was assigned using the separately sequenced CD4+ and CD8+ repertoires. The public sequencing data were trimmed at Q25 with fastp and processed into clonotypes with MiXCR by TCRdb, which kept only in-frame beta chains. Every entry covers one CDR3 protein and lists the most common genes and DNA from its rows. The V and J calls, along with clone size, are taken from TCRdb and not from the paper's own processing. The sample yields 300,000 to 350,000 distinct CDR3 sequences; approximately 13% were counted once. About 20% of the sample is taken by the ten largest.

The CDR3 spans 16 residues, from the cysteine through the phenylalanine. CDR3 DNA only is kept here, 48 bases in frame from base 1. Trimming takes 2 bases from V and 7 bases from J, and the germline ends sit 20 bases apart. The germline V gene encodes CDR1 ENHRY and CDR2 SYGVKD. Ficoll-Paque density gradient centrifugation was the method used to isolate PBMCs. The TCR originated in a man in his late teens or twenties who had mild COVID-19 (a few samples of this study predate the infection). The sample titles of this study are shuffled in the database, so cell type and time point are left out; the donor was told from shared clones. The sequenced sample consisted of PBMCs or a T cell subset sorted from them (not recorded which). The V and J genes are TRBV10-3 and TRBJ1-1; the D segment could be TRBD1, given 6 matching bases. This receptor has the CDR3 CAISETGSTYGGEAFF. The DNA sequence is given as TGTGCCATCAGTGAGACAGGGAGCACTTATGGTGGTGAAGCTTTCTTT.